This is a list of T cell receptor beta chains from one sample in a study of T cells expressing NK-cell markers. From the 5' RACE reads, TCRdb lists one entry per CDR3 protein and no DNA. The ten top clones account for around 21%, within a sample of approximately 170,000 distinct CDR3 sequences. The sample consisted of blood T cells: a sorted CD56 or NKG2C T cell subset, CD4+ or CD8+ T cells, or bulk PBMC T cells (not recorded which). The source is a man between 18 and 69 years old in good health. The CDR3 runs from the conserved cysteine through the conserved F or W. Not every row has a clone size; where given, it reads once, few, many or a size class.

j_call clone_size v_call cdr3_aa
TRBJ1-1 - TRBV6-5 CASSGFTEAFF
TRBJ1-3 - TRBV3-1 CASSSSRAAGNTIYF
TRBJ2-1 - TRBV12-3/TRBV12-4 CASTVQLGQGDNEQFF
TRBJ2-7 - TRBV3-1 CASSQDGEYYEQYF
TRBJ2-1 - TRBV2 CASGGTSDEQFF
TRBJ2-7 - TRBV20-1 CSASRGNRAYEQYF
TRBJ2-7 medium-sized TRBV20-1 CSAWGQGHEQYF
TRBJ2-2 - TRBV19 CASSILTISTGELFF
TRBJ1-2 - TRBV7-9 CASSHPDRGRNDGYTF
TRBJ1-5 - TRBV10-2 CASSAGTGINQPQHF
TRBJ2-3 - TRBV28 CASSLIVRLAGTTDTQYF
TRBJ2-1 - TRBV5-5 CASSTDSGGAYNEQFF
TRBJ2-7 - TRBV11-2 CASSFLSGTEIYEQYF
TRBJ1-1 - TRBV29-1 CSALGTGENTEAFF
TRBJ2-2 - TRBV1 CTSSHIRTNIGELFF
TRBJ2-4 - TRBV6-2/TRBV6-3 CASSWMENIQYF
TRBJ1-1 - TRBV9 CASSPPNSMNTEAFF
TRBJ2-7 - TRBV19 CASSLGQGFSEQYF
TRBJ2-2 - TRBV7-9 CASSLISGLTGELFF
TRBJ1-1 - TRBV5-6 CASSLETGGAWTEAFF
TRBJ2-1 - TRBV5-4 CASSSQIGDGYNEQFF
TRBJ2-2 - TRBV7-6 CASSLAGTVGTGELFF
TRBJ2-2 - TRBV12-3/TRBV12-4 CASSLGALGELFF
TRBJ2-3 - TRBV5-4 CASSFTRGADTQYF
TRBJ2-2 - TRBV11-1 CASSSSGVQGAWTGELFF
TRBJ2-7 - TRBV5-1 CASSGSGTAAYEQYF
TRBJ2-1 - TRBV2 CASSASPASLSSYNEQFF
TRBJ2-5 - TRBV28 CASSLARTSRETQYF